A single sample is the source of the 22 T cell receptor beta chains below, sequenced in a study of human T cells and chemical hapten exposure. TCRdb redid the calling of the RACE reads with MiXCR, one entry per CDR3 protein. Found here are around 260,000 distinct CDR3 sequences, 8.6% of them singletons; the top ten hold approximately 2.2%. Time point here: pre-sensitization, week 0. Indicated treatment: therapeutic diphenylcyclopropenone sensitization with weekly scalp DPC. Sequenced here: whole blood, sampled in connection with sensitization to the hapten diphenylcyclopropenone (DPC). Receptor source: a woman between 35 and 50 years old with alopecia areata. Some clones in this sample may be carry-over from other donors' samples.

The J gene is TRBJ2-7, the V gene TRBV11-2, with D perhaps TRBD1 (6 bases). Germline V CDR1 and CDR2: SGHAT, FQNNGV. Trimming took off 8 bases at V and 4 bases at J, with 15 bases between the two ends. The CDR3 totals 13 residues. The CDR3 is CASARDTRYEQYF. The CDR3 DNA sequence: TGTGCCAGCGCTAGGGACACCCGATACGAGCAGTACTTC.

This clonotype was observed a handful of times. J is TRBJ1-1 and V is TRBV5-1; 9 bases align to TRBD1. The CDR3 extends over 15 amino acids. The J segment lost 4 bases and the V segment lost 3 bases, leaving 7 bases of the junction unmatched. Looked up from germline, CDR1 is SGHRS and CDR2 is YFSETQ. Here the CDR3 reads CASSWGQGGGTEAFF. The CDR3 DNA is TGCGCCAGCAGCTGGGGACAGGGAGGGGGCACTGAAGCTTTCTTT.

This clonotype was detected only a few times. V is TRBV3-1 and J is TRBJ2-2; D might be TRBD1 or TRBD2, each matching 5 bases. Trimming removed 3 bases from V and 6 bases from J, with 11 bases in between. Per the germline V gene, CDR1 is LGHDT and CDR2 is YNNKEL (reference sequence). The CDR3 runs to 14 residues. Written as DNA, the CDR3 is TGTGCCAGCAGCCAGGGGACGCACGCCGGGGAGCTGTTTTTT. Residues: CASSQGTHAGELFF.

There are a few counts of this clonotype. This rearrangement joins TRBV20-1 to TRBJ2-7; TRBD2 matches at 10 bases. The CDR3 consists of 14 residues. V lost 1 base, J lost 7 bases, and 7 bases stayed unmatched. The germline CDR1 and CDR2 sequences are DFQATT and SNEGSKA (reference sequence). CDR3 loop: CSARGIAGGREQYF. The DNA of the CDR3 is TGCAGTGCTAGAGGAATAGCGGGAGGACGGGAGCAGTACTTC.

This clonotype has ten or more counts. The chain employs TRBV7-9 and TRBJ1-3; D is unclear. Germline lookup yields CDR1 SEHNR and CDR2 FQNEAQ (reference sequence). V was shortened by 6 bases and J by 4 bases, with 4 bases between the two germline ends. The CDR3 spans 11 residues. This CDR3 reads CASRAGNTIYF. The CDR3, as DNA: TGTGCCAGCAGGGCAGGAAACACCATATATTTT.

Turning to this clonotype: At one boundary the junction diverges from the germline segment, which might be a read error. V and J are TRBV28 and TRBJ1-3; D may be TRBD1 (6 bases). CDR1 MDHEN and CDR2 SYDVKM come from the germline V gene. The CDR3 totals 15 residues. CDR3 nucleotide sequence: TGTGCCAGCACCTCGGTGGGGGCGGGAGGAAGCACCATATATTTT. It translates to CASTSVGAGGSTIYF.

The chain couples TRBV20-1 to TRBJ2-1; possibly TRBD1 for D (6 bases). CDR1 is DFQATT, CDR2 SNEGSKA, per germline (reference sequence). Trimming stripped 4 bases from V and 6 bases from J, with 13 bases between. CDR3 length: 13 residues. CDR3 coding DNA: TGCAGTGCTATCCAAACAGGGTTCAATGAGCAGTTCTTC. Translating it yields CSAIQTGFNEQFF.

CDR3 amino acids: CASSLMGLQETQYF. CDR3 bases: TGTGCCAGCAGCCTCATGGGACTACAAGAGACCCAGTACTTC. The V and J genes are TRBV7-9 and TRBJ2-5; 7 bases line up with TRBD2. Losses at the gene ends were 5 bases for V and 2 bases for J; bases not matched to a gene: 5. Germline CDR1 and CDR2: SEHNR and FQNEAQ (reference sequence). The CDR3 is made up of 14 amino acids.

The chain joins TRBV20-1 to TRBJ2-2; no firm D call. With 1 base removed from V and 7 bases from J, the gap between germline ends came to 10 bases. Germline CDR1 DFQATT, CDR2 SNEGSKA (reference sequence). The CDR3 consists of 13 residues. The CDR3 bases are TGCAGTGCTAGAGTTGGCAATATCGGGGAGCTGTTTTTT. As protein: CSARVGNIGELFF.

V is TRBV29-1 and J is TRBJ2-3, with 7 bases aligning to TRBD1. Unmatched junction bases numbered 14, after V lost 4 bases and J lost 4 bases. Germline V gene data show CDR1 as SQVTM and CDR2 as ANQGSEA. This CDR3 has 16 amino acids. The CDR3 region is CSVVVVDREIADTQYF. In DNA form, the CDR3 reads TGCAGCGTTGTAGTTGTTGACAGGGAGATTGCAGATACGCAGTATTTT.

This clonotype came up a few times. The J gene is TRBJ1-2, the V gene TRBV10-3; D possibly corresponds to TRBD1 (6 bases). CDR1 is ENHRY and CDR2 is SYGVKD in the germline V gene. V shed 3 bases and J shed 4 bases, with 18 bases lying between them. This CDR3 has 16 residues. This chain's CDR3 is CAISEPGHFNFYGYTF. CDR3 nucleotide sequence: TGTGCCATCAGTGAACCGGGACACTTTAATTTCTATGGCTACACCTTC.

This clonotype occurred a few times. The rearrangement joins TRBV28 to TRBJ1-1; D call uncertain. Germline values: CDR1 MDHEN, CDR2 SYDVKM. CDR3 length equals 15 residues. V was pared by 3 bases and J by 3 bases, with 14 bases between. The CDR3 nucleotides are TGTGCCAGCAGTTTTGGAACCTGGGTGGACACTGAAGCTTTCTTT. Protein product: CASSFGTWVDTEAFF.

This clonotype appeared a few times. The genes are TRBV7-2 and TRBJ1-5; D remains ambiguous. Looked up from germline, CDR1 is SGHTA and CDR2 is FQGNSA. Deletions cut 1 base from V and 7 bases from J, with 11 bases between. The CDR3 extends over 14 amino acids. CDR3 sequence reads: CASSLGPNAQPQHF. Here the CDR3 DNA reads TGTGCCAGCAGCTTAGGTCCGAACGCCCAGCCCCAGCATTTT.

The chain carries TRBV7-3 and TRBJ2-1; TRBD2 matches at 12 bases. Looked up from germline, CDR1 is SGHTA and CDR2 is FQGTGA. The CDR3 length is 20 residues. The junction had 14 bases not matched to a gene; V was cut back by 5 bases and J by 0 bases. CDR3 DNA sequence: TGTGCCAGCAGCAATATTGGGACTAGCGGGTTACAACACTCCTACAATGAGCAGTTCTTC. This translates into CASSNIGTSGLQHSYNEQFF.

The chain employs TRBV12-3 or TRBV12-4 and TRBJ2-1, with D perhaps matching TRBD1 or TRBD2 (5 bases each). The CDR3 runs to 15 residues. V was pared by 2 bases and J by 4 bases, with 12 bases between. CDR3 amino acids: CASSLWQGAYNEQFF. CDR3 DNA sequence: TGTGCCAGCAGTTTATGGCAGGGAGCATACAATGAGCAGTTCTTC.

Many counts were recorded for this clonotype. The rearrangement links TRBV7-8 to TRBJ1-1; tentative D call: TRBD1 (6 bases). The CDR3 totals 15 residues. Trimming removed 7 bases at V and 4 bases at J, with 19 bases between. CDR1 is SGHVS, CDR2 FQNEAQ, per germline. CDR3 amino acids: CASTLYLGAGTEAFF. The CDR3 bases are TGTGCCAGCACCCTCTACTTGGGGGCGGGCACTGAAGCTTTCTTT.

V usage is TRBV7-2 and J usage is TRBJ2-3, with D perhaps TRBD2 (6 bases). The CDR3 runs 13 residues. The germline gives CDR1 SGHTA, CDR2 FQGNSA. V was pared by 8 bases and J by 1 base, with 10 bases between. CDR3 amino acids: CASGDFGTDTQYF. CDR3 DNA: TGTGCCAGCGGGGACTTCGGCACAGATACGCAGTATTTT.

This sequence joins TRBV7-3 and TRBJ2-2; D is perhaps TRBD1 (5 bases). The V gene lost 5 bases and the J gene lost 2 bases, with 15 bases spanning the gap. CDR3 length: 16 residues. Germline loops: CDR1 SGHTA, CDR2 FQGTGA. The CDR3 here is CASSPSPTANTGELFF. The DNA of the CDR3 is TGTGCCAGCAGCCCCTCCCCGACAGCAAACACCGGGGAGCTGTTTTTT.

This clonotype appeared many times. The chain uses TRBV10-3 and TRBJ1-1; the D is unclear. Trimming took off 3 bases at V and 0 bases at J, with 5 bases between the two ends. CDR1 and CDR2 (germline): ENHRY, SYGVKD. CDR3 size: 13 residues. As DNA, the CDR3 is TGTGCCATCAGTGACGGGGTGAACACTGAAGCTTTCTTT. Protein: CAISDGVNTEAFF.

In this sample, this clonotype turned up a few times. The DNA of the CDR3 is TGTGCCAGCAGCTTGAGGGGCGGTCAGCCCCAGCATTTT. Translation gives CASSLRGGQPQHF. The chain carries TRBV7-9 and TRBJ1-5; weak D call: TRBD1 (5 bases). V dropped 3 bases and J dropped 6 bases, with 9 bases sitting between them. Germline CDR1 and CDR2: SEHNR and FQNEAQ (reference sequence). The CDR3 spans 13 residues.

This clonotype was seen a handful of times. The chain couples TRBV9 to TRBJ2-7, with 7 bases lining up with TRBD2. This CDR3 is 16 amino acids long. Germline V gene sequence: CDR1 SGDLS, CDR2 YYNGEE. V lost 2 bases to trimming and J lost 2 bases; unmatched junction nucleotides: 10. The CDR3 loop is CASSVGAGLLTYEQYF. CDR3 nucleotide sequence: TGTGCCAGCAGCGTCGGAGCGGGACTTCTAACCTACGAGCAGTACTTC.

This clonotype was seen repeatedly, ten times or more. The chain recombines TRBV7-2 with TRBJ2-2; D not certain. The V gene's germline CDR1 is SGHTA and CDR2 FQGNSA. V lost 5 bases to trimming and J lost 6 bases, with 13 bases between them. The CDR3 loop spans 14 amino acids. The CDR3 sequence: CASSQTMVAGELFF. In DNA form, the CDR3 reads TGTGCCAGCAGCCAAACGATGGTAGCCGGGGAGCTGTTTTTT.